Listed below are T cell receptor beta chains from one sample, sequenced in a study of relationships among human T cell subsets. TCRdb reprocessed the multiplex PCR reads via MiXCR and lists one record per CDR3 protein. The data show over 8,000 distinct CDR3 sequences, 54% seen once. Sequences were obtained from memory T cells sorted from blood. All receptors come from a man in his forties or fifties in good health. Each CDR3 is given with its conserved first and last residue. Each record gives: V gene, J gene, clone size, D gene, CDR3 protein, CDR3 DNA. The D gene is left open where the match is weak. The size entry is marked missing in some rows and otherwise reads once, few, many or a size class.

>TRBV29-1|TRBJ1-5|few|.
CSVVTGQLNQPQHF
TGCAGCGTTGTGACAGGACAGTTAAATCAGCCCCAGCATTTT
>TRBV6-1|TRBJ2-7|.|.
CASSEDGVRRSQYF
TGTGCCAGCAGTGAAGACGGGGTTCGACGCTCGCAGTACTTC
>TRBV5-4|TRBJ2-3|.|TRBD2
CASSSTSVTDTQYF
TGTGCCAGCAGCAGTACTAGCGTCACAGATACGCAGTATTTT
>TRBV5-8|TRBJ1-3|.|.
CASSLAVSSGNTIYF
TGTGCCAGCAGCTTGGCGGTCAGCTCTGGAAACACCATATATTTT
>TRBV11-2|TRBJ1-1|few|.
CASSLDGRSAEAFF
TGTGCCAGCAGCTTAGATGGACGGTCTGCCGAAGCTTTCTTT
>TRBV20-1|TRBJ2-3|.|TRBD1
CSARDYRGPSTDTQYF
TGCAGTGCTAGAGACTACAGGGGGCCTAGCACAGATACGCAGTATTTT
>TRBV20-1|TRBJ2-5|.|TRBD2
CSAPTSGGQETQYF
TGCAGTGCTCCGACTAGCGGGGGGCAAGAGACCCAGTACTTC
>TRBV20-1|TRBJ1-2|.|TRBD1
CSASRQGVGYGYTF
TGCAGTGCTAGCCGACAGGGGGTGGGCTATGGCTACACCTTC
>TRBV9|TRBJ2-5|.|TRBD2
CASSVRGEETQYF
TGTGCCAGCAGCGTGCGGGGGGAAGAGACCCAGTACTTC
>TRBV19|TRBJ1-2|.|.
CASTTAGSRGYTF
TGTGCCAGTACGACCGCAGGGAGCCGTGGCTACACCTTC
>TRBV27|TRBJ1-5|.|TRBD1
CASREDRDQPQHF
TGTGCCAGCAGAGAAGACAGGGATCAGCCCCAGCATTTT
>TRBV6-5|TRBJ2-1|few|TRBD2
CASSAPGLAVNEQFF
TGTGCCAGCAGTGCCCCGGGACTAGCGGTCAATGAGCAGTTCTTC
>TRBV11-2|TRBJ2-2|.|.
CASRRSRATGELFF
TGTGCCAGCAGGAGGTCCAGGGCGACCGGGGAGCTGTTTTTT
>TRBV19|TRBJ2-5|few|.
CASGGAETQYF
TGTGCCTCAGGGGGGGCAGAGACCCAGTACTTC
>TRBV7-9|TRBJ1-4|few|TRBD1
CASDRGNEKLFF
TGTGCCAGCGACAGGGGGAATGAAAAACTGTTTTTT
>TRBV10-3|TRBJ2-5|.|TRBD2
CAISERGGSGETQYF
TGTGCCATCAGTGAAAGAGGCGGGAGTGGCGAGACCCAGTACTTC
>TRBV12-3/TRBV12-4|TRBJ1-2|.|TRBD1
CASSFGTGGAYDYTF
TGTGCCAGCAGTTTTGGCACAGGGGGCGCTTATGACTACACCTTC
>TRBV29-1|TRBJ2-1|once|TRBD2
CSVGAGGYNEQFF
TGCAGCGTTGGAGCGGGAGGATACAATGAGCAGTTCTTC
>TRBV6-5|TRBJ2-1|.|TRBD2
CASSQRGLAGELTDNEQFF
TGTGCCAGCAGCCAAAGAGGACTAGCGGGAGAATTGACGGACAATGAGCAGTTCTTC
>TRBV12-3/TRBV12-4|TRBJ2-6|.|.
CASSLRTSGANVLTF
TGTGCCAGCAGTTTACGGACTTCTGGGGCCAACGTCCTGACTTTC
>TRBV6-6|TRBJ2-1|.|.
CASSSLGNEQFF
TGTGCCAGCAGTTCCCTAGGGAATGAGCAGTTCTTC
>TRBV11-2|TRBJ1-2|.|.
CASSLGSGTGNGYTF
TGTGCCAGCAGCTTAGGTTCCGGGACGGGCAATGGCTACACCTTC
>TRBV11-2|TRBJ2-7|.|.
CASSSPRTATYEQYF
TGTGCCAGCAGCTCACCCAGGACAGCTACCTACGAGCAGTACTTC
>TRBV20-1|TRBJ2-7|.|.
CSARGWVGAPNEQYF
TGCAGTGCTAGAGGTTGGGTGGGTGCCCCAAACGAGCAGTACTTC
>TRBV10-3|TRBJ1-6|.|.
CAISEGALGSPLHF
TGTGCCATCAGTGAGGGGGCCTTGGGTTCACCCCTCCACTTT
>TRBV19|TRBJ1-3|.|.
CASSVGRISGNTIYF
TGTGCCAGTAGTGTCGGACGGATCTCTGGAAACACCATATATTTT
>TRBV10-3|TRBJ1-2|.|.
CAISESNTVGGIYGYTF
TGTGCCATCAGTGAGTCAAATACGGTCGGGGGAATCTATGGCTACACCTTC
>TRBV27|TRBJ2-7|medium-sized|.
CASKGHHREQYF
TGTGCCAGCAAGGGACACCATAGGGAGCAGTACTTC
>TRBV20-1|TRBJ2-1|.|TRBD2
CSAKVGGRNEQFF
TGCAGTGCAAAGGTGGGCGGGAGAAATGAGCAGTTCTTC
>TRBV27|TRBJ1-2|.|TRBD1
CASSFPGQRYTF
TGTGCCAGCAGTTTCCCGGGACAGCGCTACACCTTC
>TRBV10-2|TRBJ2-1|.|TRBD2
CASTVGRYNEQFF
TGCGCCAGCACGGTCGGGAGGTACAATGAGCAGTTCTTC
>TRBV14|TRBJ2-1|.|.
CASSQVWGNEQFF
TGTGCCAGCAGCCAAGTTTGGGGTAATGAGCAGTTCTTC
>TRBV20-1|TRBJ2-1|.|.
CSARSDRSSYNEQFF
TGCAGTGCTAGAAGTGACAGAAGCTCCTACAATGAGCAGTTCTTC
>TRBV28|TRBJ2-2|.|.
CASRLAAGLPGELFF
TGTGCCAGCAGACTGGCTGCCGGGCTACCCGGGGAGCTGTTTTTT
>TRBV5-4|TRBJ2-1|few|TRBD1
CASSQTGDEQFF
TGCGCCAGCAGCCAGACAGGGGATGAGCAGTTCTTC
>TRBV12-3/TRBV12-4|TRBJ2-5|.|TRBD2
CASSRGTSGGVETQYF
TGTGCCAGCAGTCGCGGGACTAGCGGGGGAGTGGAGACCCAGTACTTC
>TRBV5-6|TRBJ2-1|.|TRBD2
CASSFLRRGTVQSEQFF
TGTGCCAGCAGCTTCCTACGGCGGGGGACTGTACAGAGTGAGCAGTTCTTC